The text below deals with one T cell receptor beta chain. Antigen: not known. V was pared by 1 base and J by 11 bases, with 9 bases between. Germline V gene sequence: CDR1 SQVTM, CDR2 ANQGSEA. The CDR3 consists of 11 residues. Time point indicated: baseline, week 1 (first vaccination visit). Treatment reported: pre-vaccination baseline after standard-of-care therapy. This sample was taken from a study of a mutant IDH1 vaccine in newly diagnosed glioma. Across the study: Treated patients comprised about 60% males and approximately 38% females, mean age roughly 44 years. Previous treatment comprised radiotherapy, temozolomide, or both, mostly both. Study-level results: Immune responses induced by vaccination arose in just under 95% of the patients. With respect to changes in top peripheral T cell clonotypes, pseudoprogression seemed unrelated.

The assay was immunoSEQ multiplex PCR, and TCRdb's table has in-frame clones only and misses some. The sample records about 96,000 clones, around 80% being singletons. Sequencing was performed on PBMCs, taken from a glioma patient treated with radiotherapy, temozolomide or both. V usage is TRBV29-1 and J usage is TRBJ1-3; D uncertain. This clonotype originated in a middle-aged man with glioma. CDR3 protein: CSVEVNKAIYF. CDR3 DNA: TGCAGCGTTGAAGTTAACAAGGCCATATATTTT.